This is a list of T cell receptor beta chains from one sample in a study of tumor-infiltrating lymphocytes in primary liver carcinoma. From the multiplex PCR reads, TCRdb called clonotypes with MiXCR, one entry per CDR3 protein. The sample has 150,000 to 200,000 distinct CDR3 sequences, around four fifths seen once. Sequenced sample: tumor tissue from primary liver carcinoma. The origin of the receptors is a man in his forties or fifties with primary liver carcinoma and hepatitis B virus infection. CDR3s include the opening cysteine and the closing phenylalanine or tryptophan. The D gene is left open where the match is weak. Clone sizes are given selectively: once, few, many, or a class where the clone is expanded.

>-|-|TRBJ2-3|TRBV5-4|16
TGTGCCAGCAGCCCAATTAGCCCTAGCCCCACAGATATGCAGTATTTT
CASSPISPSPTDMQYF
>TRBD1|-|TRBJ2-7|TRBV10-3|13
TGTGCCATCAGTGCAGGGGGTTCCTACGGGCAGTATTTC
CAISAGGSYGQYF
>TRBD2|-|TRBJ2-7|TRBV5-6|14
TGTGTCAGCAGGTTCCCGGGACTAGCATACGAGCAGTACTTC
CVSRFPGLAYEQYF
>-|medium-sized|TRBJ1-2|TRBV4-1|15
TGCGCCAGCAGCCCGTCCACTGGACTCAACTATGGCTACACCTTC
CASSPSTGLNYGYTF
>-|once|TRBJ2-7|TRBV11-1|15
TGCGCCCGCAGCTCATCGCGGGACTCCTCCTACGGGCAGTACTTC
CARSSSRDSSYGQYF
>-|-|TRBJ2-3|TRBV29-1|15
TGCAGTGTTGAGAGCGTGGCCGGCATCACAGATACGCAGTATTTT
CSVESVAGITDTQYF
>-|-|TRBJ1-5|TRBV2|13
TGTGCCAGCAGCGTTCAGGGAAATAAGCCCCAACATTTT
CASSVQGNKPQHF
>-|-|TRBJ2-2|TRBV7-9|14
TGTGCCAGCAGATTATTTGCGAACACCGGTGAGCTGTTTTTT
CASRLFANTGELFF
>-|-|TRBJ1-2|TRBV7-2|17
TGTGCCAGCAGCTTAGGGCCCCTTCCAAGTGACGACTATGGCTACACCTTC
CASSLGPLPSDDYGYTF
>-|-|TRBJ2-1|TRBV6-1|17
TGTGCCAGCAGTGAAGCCTCGCAAGAAATAGCGGTCAATGAGCGGTTCTTC
CASSEASQEIAVNERFF
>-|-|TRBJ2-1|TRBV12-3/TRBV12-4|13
TGTACCAGCAGGCCAACTAGTTTCGGTGAGCGGTTCTTC
CTSRPTSFGERFF
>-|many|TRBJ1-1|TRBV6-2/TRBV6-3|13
TGTGCCAGCAGCCAAGGACAACAGGCGGAGGCTTTCTTT
CASSQGQQAEAFF
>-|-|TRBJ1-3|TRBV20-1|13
TGCAGTGCTTCACGAGACTCTGGAAACACCATATATTTT
CSASRDSGNTIYF
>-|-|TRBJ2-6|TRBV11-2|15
TGTTCCACCCAGTGGCCGCGCTCTGGGGCCAAAGTCCTGACTTTC
CSTQWPRSGAKVLTF
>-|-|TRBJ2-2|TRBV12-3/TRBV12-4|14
TGTATCAGCAGTTATTCCGTGGGCACCGGGGAGCTGATTTTT
CISSYSVGTGELIF
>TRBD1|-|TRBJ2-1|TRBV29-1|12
TGTAGCTCAGAACAGGGGGTGGGTGAGCATTTCTTC
CSSEQGVGEHFF
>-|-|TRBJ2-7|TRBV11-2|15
TGTGCCAGCAGCTCCTGGCGACTTTGCGCGCGCGAGCAGTACTTC
CASSSWRLCAREQYF
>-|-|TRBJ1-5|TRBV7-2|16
TGTGCCAGCAGCTTAACATGCATGAACGGCAATCAGCCCCAGCATTTT
CASSLTCMNGNQPQHF
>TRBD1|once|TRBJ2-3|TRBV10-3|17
TGTGTCATCAGTGTATCCCCCGGGACAGGGAGGGCAGATAGGCAGTATTTT
CVISVSPGTGRADRQYF
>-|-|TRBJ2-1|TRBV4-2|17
TGTGCCAGCAGCCAAGGCGATAGCGGAGACCCCTACAATGAGCAGTTCTTC
CASSQGDSGDPYNEQFF
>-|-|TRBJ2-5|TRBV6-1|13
TGTGCCAGAAGCGTAAGGGGTGCAGAGACTCAGTACTTC
CARSVRGAETQYF
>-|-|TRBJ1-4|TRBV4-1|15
TGCGCCAGAAGCCAAGGACGCACAACTAATGAAAAACTGTTTTTT
CARSQGRTTNEKLFF
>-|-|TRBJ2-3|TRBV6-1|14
TGTGCCAGCAGTGAAGGCGGGACCTCAGATAGGCCGTATTTT
CASSEGGTSDRPYF
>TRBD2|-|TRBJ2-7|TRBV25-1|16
TGTGCAATCAGTCCAGGGACTAGCGGGAGGGGGTACGAGCAGTATTTC
CAISPGTSGRGYEQYF
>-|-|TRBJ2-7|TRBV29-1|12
TGCAGCGTTACCTCGAGCTCCTACGAGCTCTACTTC
CSVTSSSYELYF
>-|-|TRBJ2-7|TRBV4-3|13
TGCGCCTGCAGCCAAGAACAGCGCTACGAGCAATACTTC
CACSQEQRYEQYF
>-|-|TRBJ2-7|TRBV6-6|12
TGTACCAGTAGTCCTTCCTTGAACGAGCAGTACTTC
CTSSPSLNEQYF
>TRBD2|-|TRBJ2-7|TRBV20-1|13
TGCAGTGCTAGAGATCCGGGGAGGGACGAGCAGTACTTC
CSARDPGRDEQYF
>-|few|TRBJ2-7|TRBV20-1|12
TGCAGTGCTGCCACTAGCTCCTACGAGCAGTACTTC
CSAATSSYEQYF
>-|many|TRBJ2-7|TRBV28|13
TGTGCCAGCAGTTTGAGGCAGCCCTACGAGCAGTACTTC
CASSLRQPYEQYF
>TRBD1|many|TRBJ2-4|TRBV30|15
TGTGCCTGGAGCACGACAGGGGGCAGTAAAAACATTCAGTACTTC
CAWSTTGGSKNIQYF
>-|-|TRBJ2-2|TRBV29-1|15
TGCAGTGTTGGGATTAGCGCGGCGAACACTGGGGAGATGTTTTTT
CSVGISAANTGEMFF
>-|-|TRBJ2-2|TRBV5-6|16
TGTGCTAGCAGCTTGCGGTTCAAGGCCTACACCGGGGAGCTGTTTTTT
CASSLRFKAYTGELFF
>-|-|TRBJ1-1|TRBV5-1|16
TGCGCCAGCAGCTTGGTCCCGGGAATCGCGAACAGTGAAGCTTTCTTT
CASSLVPGIANSEAFF
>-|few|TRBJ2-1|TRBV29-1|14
TGCAATGTTGTTCGGACGGAATCCTACAATGAGCAGTTCTTC
CNVVRTESYNEQFF
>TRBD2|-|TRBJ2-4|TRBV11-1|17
TGTGCCAGCGGCTTTCCCGGGACTAGCGGGACCAAAAGTATTCAGTATTTC
CASGFPGTSGTKSIQYF
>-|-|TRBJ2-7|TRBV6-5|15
TGTGCCAGCAGCCTGCGTGCGGTGGGAGCCTACGAGCAGTACTTC
CASSLRAVGAYEQYF
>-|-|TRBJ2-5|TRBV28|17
TGTGCCAGCATCAATCGGGGACATGAGAGTGGGAAAGAGACCCAGTACTTC
CASINRGHESGKETQYF
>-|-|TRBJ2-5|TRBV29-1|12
TGCAGCGTTTGGGGGAATCACGAGATCCAGTACTTC
CSVWGNHEIQYF
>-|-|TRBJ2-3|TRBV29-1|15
TGCAGCGTTGAGTGCGGGGCCGGCTTCACATATACGCAGTATTTT
CSVECGAGFTYTQYF
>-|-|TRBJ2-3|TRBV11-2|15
TGTGCCAGCAGCTTTAGAGGGGGAAAAGGGGTTACTCAGTATTTT
CASSFRGGKGVTQYF
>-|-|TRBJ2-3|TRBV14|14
TGTGCCAGCAGCCAAGGGTTTAACAGAGATACGCAGTATTTT
CASSQGFNRDTQYF
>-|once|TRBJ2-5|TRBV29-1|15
TGCAGCGTTGAACCCGCGGCGGGTAGAACGGAGACCCAGTACTTC
CSVEPAAGRTETQYF